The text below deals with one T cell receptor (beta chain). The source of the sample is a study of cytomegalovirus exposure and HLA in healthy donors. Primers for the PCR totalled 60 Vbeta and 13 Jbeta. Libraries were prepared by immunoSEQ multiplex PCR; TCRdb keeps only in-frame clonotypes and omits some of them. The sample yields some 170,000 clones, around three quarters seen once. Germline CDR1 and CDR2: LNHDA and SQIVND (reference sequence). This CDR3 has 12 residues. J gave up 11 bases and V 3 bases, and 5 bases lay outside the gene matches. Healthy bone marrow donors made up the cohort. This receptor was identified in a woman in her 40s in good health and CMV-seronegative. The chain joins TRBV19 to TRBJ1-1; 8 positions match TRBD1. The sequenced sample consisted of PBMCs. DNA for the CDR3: TGTGCCAGTAGTATCGGACAGGGCTGGGCTTTCTTT. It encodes CASSIGQGWAFF. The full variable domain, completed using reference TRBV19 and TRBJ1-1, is DGGITQSPKYLFRKEGQNVTLSCEQNLNHDAMYWYRQDPGQGLRLIYYSQIVNDFQKGDIAEGYSVSREKKESFPLTVTSAQKNPTAFYLCASSIGQGWAFFGQGTRLTVV.